This T cell receptor beta chain comes out of a study of T-cell memory formation after mild COVID-19. Study-level background: Largely donor-specific sequence clusters came from two donors.

This CDR3 region has 17 residues. Per the germline V gene, CDR1 is MNHEY and CDR2 is SMNVEV (reference sequence). With 7 bases clipped from V and 1 base from J, the junction kept 10 bases outside the gene matches. Study-level findings and limits: Clones that got smaller from day 15 to 85 had even CD4/CD8, while clones growing later tipped toward CD4+. The pre-infection memory compartment contained some responding clones, suggesting cross-reactive memory joined.

This clonotype was seen a handful of times. Its antigen is unknown. Sample barcodes and UMIs were carried by the TCR alpha and TCR beta cDNA libraries that 5'RACE generated with constant-segment primers. TCRdb re-analysed the 5' RACE reads in MiXCR, keeping a single row per CDR3 protein. This sample yields about half a million distinct CDR3 sequences, of which approximately 18% are seen a single time; more than 9% belongs to the top ten. This TCR derives from an adult woman who had mild COVID-19 (a few samples of this study predate the infection). Cell type and time point are not known. Sequencing input: PBMCs or a T cell subset sorted from them (not recorded which). The J gene is TRBJ2-6, the V gene TRBV27; TRBD2 matches at 7 bases. The CDR3 loop reads CASTFVRGTSGANVLTF. In DNA, the CDR3 is TGTGCCAGCACATTTGTGCGGGGGACTTCTGGGGCCAACGTCCTGACTTTC.